This record covers a single TCR beta chain. Its target is not known. This entry comes from a study of long-term antiretroviral therapy in people with HIV. Study outcomes and limitations: Repertoire composition at all time points was dominated by clones that had expanded before ART.

An immunoSEQ assay, version v3.0, was performed at survey level. Data came from immunoSEQ multiplex PCR; TCRdb stores just in-frame clones and leaves some out. The sample yields tens of thousands of clones, 85% to 90% seen once. Before DNA extraction, about 1-11 million cryopreserved PBMC were held in the samples. This CDR3 has 16 amino acids. Trimming took 1 base from V and 6 from J, leaving 13 bases between them. Germline values: CDR1 MNHNS, CDR2 SASEGT. This sample comprised unsorted PBMCs, obtained 1.8 years before starting antiretroviral therapy. The source of this sequence is a woman aged 25 to 45 with HIV. The chain joins TRBV6-1 to TRBJ1-6; no firm D call. The CDR3 spells CASSEVVTILNSPLHF. DNA for the CDR3: TGTGCCAGCAGTGAAGTCGTCACGATTCTTAATTCACCCCTCCACTTT.